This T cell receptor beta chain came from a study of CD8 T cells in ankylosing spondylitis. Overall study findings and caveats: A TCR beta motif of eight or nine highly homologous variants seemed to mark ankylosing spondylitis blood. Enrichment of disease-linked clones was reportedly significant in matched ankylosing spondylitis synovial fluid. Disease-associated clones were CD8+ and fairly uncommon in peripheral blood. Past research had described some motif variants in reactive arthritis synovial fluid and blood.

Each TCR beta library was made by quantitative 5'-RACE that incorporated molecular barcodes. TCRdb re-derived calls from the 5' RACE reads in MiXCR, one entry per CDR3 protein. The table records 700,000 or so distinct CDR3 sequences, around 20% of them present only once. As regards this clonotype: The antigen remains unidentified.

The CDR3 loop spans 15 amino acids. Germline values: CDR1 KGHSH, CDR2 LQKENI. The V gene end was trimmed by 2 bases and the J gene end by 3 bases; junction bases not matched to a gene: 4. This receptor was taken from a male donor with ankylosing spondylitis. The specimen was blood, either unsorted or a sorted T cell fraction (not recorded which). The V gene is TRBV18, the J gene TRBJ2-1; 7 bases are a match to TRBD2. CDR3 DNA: TGTGCCAGCTCACCATCCAGCGGGATCTACAATGAGCAGTTCTTC. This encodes CASSPSSGIYNEQFF.